This TCR beta chain was profiled in a study of T cell responses to AZD1222 COVID-19 vaccine. Findings and limits, study-wide: Close to half of all spike-specific TCRs reportedly target regions of the variants that are unmutated. The study sampled repertoires only after the peak T cell response. Baseline seropositives among AZD1222 recipients totaled only 5 to 7. Distributed over spike, vaccine-associated CD4 TCRs predominated at 160-218 and 743-854.

Germline CDR1 is SGHTA and CDR2 is FQGNSA. Trimming left V 1 base short and J 1 base short, with 10 bases between. The CDR3 covers 15 residues. TCRdb keeps only in-frame clones here, not all; method: immunoSEQ multiplex PCR. The sample includes about 75,000 clones, about nine tenths of them seen just once. With respect to this clone: Its antigen is as yet unknown.

The V gene is TRBV7-2, the J gene TRBJ2-5; D is perhaps TRBD2 (5 bases). The sample here was peripheral blood, taken 28 days after the second dose of the MenACWY control vaccine. The source is an adult who received the MenACWY meningococcal vaccine as a control. The CDR3 region has the DNA TGTGCCAGCAGCTTAGTAGTGGGGAGCCAAGAGACCCAGTACTTC. Translation: CASSLVVGSQETQYF.